Presented here are 8 T cell receptor beta chains from one specimen sequenced in a study of T cells in women clearing cervical HPV infection. Here immunoSEQ multiplex PCR was the method, and the copy in TCRdb shows in-frame clones only, minus some. This sample lists approximately 17,000 clones; its ten largest clones have roughly 10%. Specimen: blood buffy coat. These receptor sequences come from a woman aged 18-69 years with a cervical HPV16 infection that either progressed to CIN3+ or cleared (not recorded which).

Regarding this clone: From the germline J gene comes the end of the CDR3, since the read stops 3 residues before it. The rearrangement links TRBV7-2 to TRBJ2-3; no clear D. This CDR3 contains 14 residues. Trimming took off 4 bases at V and 4 bases at J, with 12 bases between the two ends. Germline lookup yields CDR1 SGHTA and CDR2 FQGNSA. Here the CDR3 reads CASSSDTSADTQYF. The covered CDR3 bases are TGTGCCAGCAGCTCCGACACCTCGGCAGATACG.

The sequenced CDR3 bases are TGTGCCAGCAGTTTCGGAGAGACC. Translating gives CASSFGET. The whole CDR3 reads CASSFGETQYF. This chain joins TRBV12-3 or TRBV12-4 and TRBJ2-5; no clear D. The CDR3 goes on 3 residues after the read ends, and that part is filled in from the germline J gene. Trimming removed 3 bases from V and 4 bases from J, with 3 bases in between. There are 11 residues in the CDR3.

Notes on this clone: With the read ending 3 residues before the CDR3 end, the germline J gene is used to fill in that end. The rearrangement joins TRBV30 to TRBJ1-1, with 8 bases identical to TRBD1. Per germline, CDR1 GTSNPN and CDR2 SVGIG (reference sequence). The V segment lost 1 base and the J segment 2 bases; nucleotides outside the gene matches: 6. The CDR3 contains 15 residues. CDR3 bases read: TGTGCCTGGAGTGGGGACAGGCAGAGAAACACTGAA. It yields the protein CAWSGDRQRNTE. The CDR3 reads in full as CAWSGDRQRNTEAFF.

A word on this clone: Coverage ceases 3 residues before the CDR3 finishes, and the germline J gene fills in the end. V usage is TRBV14 and J usage is TRBJ2-1; D may be TRBD2 (6 bases). In germline, CDR1 is SGHDN, CDR2 FVKESK. V lost 9 bases and J lost 8, with 14 bases in between. The CDR3 has 12 residues. CDR3 residues: CASGRGPYEQFF. CDR3 bases read: TGTGCCAGTGGGCGGGGCCCTTATGAG.

On this clone itself: The CDR3 extends 3 residues past the end of the read, so its final part is completed from the germline J gene. The J gene is TRBJ1-1, the V gene TRBV30; tentatively, D is TRBD1 (5 bases). The germline V and J ends were trimmed by 4 bases and 7 bases, with 13 bases remaining between them. Germline values: CDR1 GTSNPN, CDR2 SVGIG (reference sequence). The CDR3 has 12 amino acids. The CDR3: CAWIGGVGEAFF. The part of the CDR3 DNA that was read is TGTGCCTGGATCGGGGGTGTCGGTGAA.

Worth noting for this clone: The CDR3 goes on 3 residues after the read ends, and that part is filled in from the germline J gene. This chain uses TRBV20-1 with TRBJ2-2, with TRBD2 identical over 8 bases. The V and J ends lost 3 bases and 5 bases, in that order; junction bases with no gene match: 11. Germline lookup yields CDR1 DFQATT and CDR2 SNEGSKA (reference sequence). The CDR3 consists of 16 residues. This CDR3 reads CSASVMAGGQTGELFF. CDR3 bases read: TGCAGTGCTAGTGTAATGGCGGGAGGACAGACCGGGGAG.

On this clone: The sequence runs out 3 residues before the end of the CDR3; the remainder is reconstructed from the germline J gene. The genes are TRBV2 and TRBJ2-3; 7 positions match TRBD2. This CDR3 has 15 residues. V lost 5 bases and J lost 4; bases outside the gene matches: 9. The germline V gene encodes CDR1 SNHLY and CDR2 FYNNEI. CDR3 bases read: TGTGCCAGCAGTATTATGGACGGGGGGTCAGATACG. It specifies CASSIMDGGSDT. The CDR3 in full is CASSIMDGGSDTQYF. Together with reference TRBV2 and TRBJ2-3, the CDR3 gives the full variable domain: EPEVTQTPSHQVTQMGQEVILRCVPISNHLYFYWYRQILGQKVEFLVSFYNNEISEKSEIFDDQFSVERPDGSNFTLKIRSTKLEDSAMYFCASSIMDGGSDTQYFGPGTRLTVL.

As concerns this clone: From the germline J gene comes the end of the CDR3, since the read stops 3 residues before it. This chain uses TRBV20-1 with TRBJ1-1, with unresolved D. The CDR3 consists of 11 residues. In germline, CDR1 is DFQATT, CDR2 SNEGSKA (reference sequence). The germline V and J ends were trimmed by 7 bases and 2 bases, with 8 bases remaining between them. CDR3 amino acids: CSDGTNTEAFF. The sequenced part of the CDR3 DNA is TGCAGTGATGGCACCAACACTGAA.